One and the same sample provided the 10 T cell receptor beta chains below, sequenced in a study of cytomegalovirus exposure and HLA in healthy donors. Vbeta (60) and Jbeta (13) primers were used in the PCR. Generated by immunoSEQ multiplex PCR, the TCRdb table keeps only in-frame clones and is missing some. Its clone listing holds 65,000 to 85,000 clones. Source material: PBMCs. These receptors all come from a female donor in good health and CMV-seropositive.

The DNA of the CDR3 is TGTGCCTGGAGTACGATCCACGGGACAGGGAACTATGGCTACACCTTC. Encoded protein: CAWSTIHGTGNYGYTF. The chain is built from TRBV30 and TRBJ1-2; 9 bases align to TRBD1. The germline V gene has CDR1 GTSNPN and CDR2 SVGIG (reference sequence). This CDR3 has 16 amino acids. After removal of 2 bases from V and 2 bases from J, the junction contained 9 bases not matched to a gene. The whole variable domain, remainder taken from reference TRBV30 and TRBJ1-2, is SQTIHQWPATLVQPVGSPLSLECTVEGTSNPNLYWYRQAAGRGLQLLFYSVGIGQISSEVPQNLSASRPQDRQFILSSKKLLLSDSGFYLCAWSTIHGTGNYGYTFGSGTRLTVV.

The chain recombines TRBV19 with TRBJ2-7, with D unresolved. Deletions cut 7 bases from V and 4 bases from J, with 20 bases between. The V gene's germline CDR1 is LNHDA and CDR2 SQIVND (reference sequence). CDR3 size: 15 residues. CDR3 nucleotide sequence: TGTGCCAGTACCCCCCATGCGGCAGATAATTACGAGCAGTACTTC. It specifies CASTPHAADNYEQYF.

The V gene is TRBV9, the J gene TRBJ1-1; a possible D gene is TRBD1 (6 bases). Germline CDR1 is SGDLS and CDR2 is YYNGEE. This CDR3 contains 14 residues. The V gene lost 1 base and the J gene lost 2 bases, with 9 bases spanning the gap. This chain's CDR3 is CASSVQGFNTEAFF. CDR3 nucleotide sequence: TGTGCCAGCAGCGTACAGGGGTTTAACACTGAAGCTTTCTTT.

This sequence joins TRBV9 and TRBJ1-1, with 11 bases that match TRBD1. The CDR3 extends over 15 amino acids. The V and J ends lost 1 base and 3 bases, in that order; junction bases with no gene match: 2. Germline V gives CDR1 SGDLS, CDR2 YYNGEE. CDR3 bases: TGTGCCAGCAGCGTACCGGGACAGGGGGACACTGAAGCTTTCTTT. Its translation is CASSVPGQGDTEAFF.

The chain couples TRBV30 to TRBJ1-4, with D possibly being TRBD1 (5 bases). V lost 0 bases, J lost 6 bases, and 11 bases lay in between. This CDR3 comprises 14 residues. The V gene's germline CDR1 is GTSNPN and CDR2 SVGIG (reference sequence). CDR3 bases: TGTGCCTGGAGTGTATTGGGGCAGCATGAAAAACTGTTTTTT. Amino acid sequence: CAWSVLGQHEKLFF.

The CDR3: CASSYSVSGNTEAFF. The CDR3, as DNA: TGTGCCAGCAGTTACTCGGTCTCGGGGAACACTGAAGCTTTCTTT. The rearrangement uses TRBV6-5 and TRBJ1-1, with D unresolved. V dropped 0 bases and J dropped 1 base, with 9 bases sitting between them. In germline, CDR1 is MNHEY, CDR2 SVGAGI. CDR3 length: 15 amino acids.

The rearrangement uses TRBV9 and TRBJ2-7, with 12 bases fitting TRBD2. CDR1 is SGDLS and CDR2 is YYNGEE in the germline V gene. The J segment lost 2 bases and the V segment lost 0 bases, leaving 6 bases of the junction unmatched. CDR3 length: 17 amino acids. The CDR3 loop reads CASSVGRGLAGTYEQYF. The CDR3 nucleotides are TGTGCCAGCAGCGTAGGGCGGGGACTAGCGGGTACCTACGAGCAGTACTTC.

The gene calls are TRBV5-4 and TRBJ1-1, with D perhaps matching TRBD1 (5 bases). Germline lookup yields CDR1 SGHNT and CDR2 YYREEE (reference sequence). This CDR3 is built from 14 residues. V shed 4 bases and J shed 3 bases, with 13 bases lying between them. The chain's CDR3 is CASSPSGGDTEAFF. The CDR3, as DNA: TGTGCCAGCAGCCCCTCGGGGGGGGACACTGAAGCTTTCTTT.

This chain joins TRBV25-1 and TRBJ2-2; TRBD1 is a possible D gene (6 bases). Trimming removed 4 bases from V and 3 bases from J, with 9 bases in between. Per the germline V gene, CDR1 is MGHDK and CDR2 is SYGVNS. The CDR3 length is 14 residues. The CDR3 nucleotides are TGTGCCAGCAGTGGACAGGACGACACCGGGGAGCTGTTTTTT. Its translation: CASSGQDDTGELFF.

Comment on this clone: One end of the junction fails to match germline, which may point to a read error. The CDR3 here is CAGSPGQGNQPQHF. The CDR3 nucleotides are TGTGCCGGCTCACCGGGACAGGGGAATCAGCCCCAGCATTTT. The rearrangement links TRBV18 to TRBJ1-5; TRBD1 matches 10 bases. Germline CDR1 and CDR2: KGHSH and LQKENI. The CDR3 runs to 14 residues.